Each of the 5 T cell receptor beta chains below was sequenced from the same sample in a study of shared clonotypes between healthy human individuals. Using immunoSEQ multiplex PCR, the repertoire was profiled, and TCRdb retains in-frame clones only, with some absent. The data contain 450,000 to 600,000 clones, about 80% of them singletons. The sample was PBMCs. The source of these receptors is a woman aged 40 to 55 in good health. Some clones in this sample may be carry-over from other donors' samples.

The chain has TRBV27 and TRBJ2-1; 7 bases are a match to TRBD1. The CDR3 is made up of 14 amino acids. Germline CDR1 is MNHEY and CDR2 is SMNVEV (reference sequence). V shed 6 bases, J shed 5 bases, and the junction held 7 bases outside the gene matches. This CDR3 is CASSRQGFDNEQFF. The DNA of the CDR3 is TGTGCCAGCAGCAGACAGGGTTTCGACAATGAGCAGTTCTTC.

As DNA, the CDR3 is TGTGCCAGCAGAGCGACAGGGAGGGCTACCACTGAAGCTTTCTTT. Translation: CASRATGRATTEAFF. The chain combines TRBV6-6 with TRBJ1-1; TRBD1 aligns across 7 bases. The CDR3 loop spans 15 amino acids. Per germline, CDR1 MNHNY and CDR2 SVGAGI (reference sequence). The J segment lost 4 bases and the V segment lost 6 bases, leaving 11 bases of the junction unmatched.

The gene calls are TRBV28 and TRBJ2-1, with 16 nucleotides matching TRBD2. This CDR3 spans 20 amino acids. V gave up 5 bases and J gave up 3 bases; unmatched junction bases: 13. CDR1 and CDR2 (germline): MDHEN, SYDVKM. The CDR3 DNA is TGTGCCAGCAGTAAACCGGGACTAGCGGGAGGGCCAAATTTCTACAATGAGCAGTTCTTC. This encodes CASSKPGLAGGPNFYNEQFF.

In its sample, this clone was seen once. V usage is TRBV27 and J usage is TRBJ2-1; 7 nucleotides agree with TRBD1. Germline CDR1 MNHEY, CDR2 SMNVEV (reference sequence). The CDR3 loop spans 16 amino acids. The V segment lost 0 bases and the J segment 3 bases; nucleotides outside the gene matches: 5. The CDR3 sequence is CASSLSLAGGYNEQFF. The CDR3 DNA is TGTGCCAGCAGTTTATCGTTGGCAGGGGGCTACAATGAGCAGTTCTTC.

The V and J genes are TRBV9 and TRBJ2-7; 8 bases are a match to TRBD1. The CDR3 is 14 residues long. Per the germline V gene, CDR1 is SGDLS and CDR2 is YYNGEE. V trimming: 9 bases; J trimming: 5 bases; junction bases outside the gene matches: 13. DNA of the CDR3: TGTGCCAAAAGCAGGGGGCAAATTGGAGACGAGCAGTACTTC. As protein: CAKSRGQIGDEQYF. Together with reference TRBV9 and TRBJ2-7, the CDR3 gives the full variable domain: DSGVTQTPKHLITATGQRVTLRCSPRSGDLSVYWYQQSLDQGLQFLIQYYNGEERAKGNILERFSAQQFPDLHSELNLSSLELGDSALYFCAKSRGQIGDEQYFGPGTRLTVT.